These 26 T cell receptor beta chains came from one sample sequenced in a study of regulatory T cells in long-lasting Graves disease. Specified time point: persistent/refractory GD, antithyroid drugs over 5 years with positive TRAb. Preparation of the TCR library used RNA extracted from PBMCs. Assembly of TCR beta libraries relied on iRepertoire HTBI primers together with Arm-PCR of CDR3 regions. TCRdb processed the multiplex PCR reads anew with MiXCR; each CDR3 protein has one entry. The table shows around 460,000 distinct CDR3 sequences, with approximately 23% occurring only once. This material consisted of peripheral blood mononuclear cells (PBMCs), taken when the disease was refractory, from a patient treated with antithyroid drugs. The receptors here all came from a female donor with Graves disease.

Concerning this clonotype itself: A much larger clone differs from this one at a single base, so this may be a read error. This is likely a read error, given that the CDR3 carries no conserved phenylalanine or tryptophan at its end. V and J are TRBV28 and TRBJ1-1; the D is unclear. This CDR3 region has 15 residues. Trimming took off 5 bases at V and 2 bases at J, with 15 bases between the two ends. The germline V gene has CDR1 MDHEN and CDR2 SYDVKM. CDR3 protein: CASSPNPNFNTEAFS. Written as DNA, the CDR3 is TGTGCCAGCAGTCCCAACCCGAATTTCAACACTGAAGCTTTCTCT.

The table lists this clonotype with many counts. The chain couples TRBV7-2 to TRBJ1-4, with 12 bases identical to TRBD1. V shed 8 bases and J 3 bases; nucleotides not matched to a gene: 4. Germline-derived CDR1 and CDR2 are SGHTA and FQGNSA. The CDR3 totals 15 residues. In DNA form, the CDR3 reads TGTGCCAGCGCCGGGACAGGGGGCTCTAATGAAAAACTGTTTTTT. Protein: CASAGTGGSNEKLFF.

The V call is TRBV10-3, the J call TRBJ2-1, with 11 bases aligning to TRBD2. CDR1 and CDR2 from the germline V gene are ENHRY and SYGVKD. This CDR3 has 16 residues. Losses at the gene ends were 6 bases for V and 2 bases for J; bases not matched to a gene: 6. The CDR3 loop reads CAISPGTSGTYNEQFF. The CDR3 nucleotides are TGTGCCATCAGCCCAGGGACTAGCGGAACCTACAATGAGCAGTTCTTC.

With respect to this clonotype: A much larger clone lies one base from this, so it may be a read error. In this CDR3 the conserved last residue, phenylalanine or tryptophan, is missing, so a read error is likely. The chain has TRBV7-2 and TRBJ1-5, with D perhaps matching TRBD1 (6 bases). This CDR3 is 15 amino acids long. Trimming removed 2 bases at V and 3 bases at J, with 11 bases between. Germline V CDR1 and CDR2: SGHTA, FQGNSA. CDR3 residues: CASSLIRDNNQPQHS. CDR3 DNA: TGTGCCAGCAGCTTAATCCGGGACAACAATCAGCCCCAGCATTCT.

This clonotype was seen at least ten times. This chain connects TRBV30 to TRBJ1-5, with D hard to call. Germline V gene data show CDR1 as GTSNPN and CDR2 as SVGIG (reference sequence). With 4 bases removed from V and 0 bases from J, the gap between germline ends came to 7 bases. The CDR3 totals 13 residues. CDR3 sequence reads: CAWTGGSNQPQHF. The DNA of the CDR3 is TGTGCCTGGACGGGCGGTAGCAATCAGCCCCAGCATTTT.

The V gene is TRBV6-2 or TRBV6-3, the J gene TRBJ1-4; TRBD1 aligns across 8 bases. Losses at the gene ends were 5 bases for V and 3 bases for J; bases not matched to a gene: 2. CDR3 size: 14 residues. Per the germline V gene, CDR1 is MNHEY and CDR2 is SVGEGT. The CDR3 nucleotides read TGTGCCAGCAGTGACAGGGGACCTAATGAAAAACTGTTTTTT. It encodes CASSDRGPNEKLFF.

This clonotype has a count of ten or more. This chain uses TRBV7-3 with TRBJ2-7; no definite D call. In germline, CDR1 is SGHTA, CDR2 FQGTGA. Trimming took 0 bases from V and 2 from J, leaving 11 bases between them. The CDR3 runs to 15 residues. In DNA form, the CDR3 reads TGTGCCAGCAGCTTAACGTGGGGTCTAACCTACGAGCAGTACTTC. It codes for CASSLTWGLTYEQYF.

Worth noting for this clonotype: This clone may be a read error of a much larger clone one base away. The rearrangement links TRBV2 to TRBJ2-5; 9 positions agree with TRBD2. The V gene end was trimmed by 2 bases and the J gene end by 2 bases; junction bases not matched to a gene: 3. The CDR3 length is 15 residues. The germline V gene has CDR1 SNHLY and CDR2 FYNNEI. The CDR3 protein is CASSEPGLAQETQYF. CDR3 in DNA: TGTGCCAGCAGTGAACCGGGACTAGCACAAGAGACCCAGTACTTC. Variable domain in full (rest from reference TRBV2 and TRBJ2-5): EPEVTQTPSHQVTQMGQEVILRCVPISNHLYFYWYRQILGQKVEFLVSFYNNEISEKSEIFDDQFSVERPDGSNFTLKIRSTKLEDSAMYFCASSEPGLAQETQYFGPGTRLLVL.

V and J are TRBV7-2 and TRBJ1-5; 7 positions match TRBD1. Germline CDR1 reads SGHTA; CDR2 reads FQGNSA. The V gene end was trimmed by 5 bases and the J gene end by 5 bases; junction bases not matched to a gene: 9. The CDR3 spans 15 residues. In DNA form, the CDR3 reads TGTGCCAGCAGCGTCAACAGGGGAGGGGATCAGCCCCAGCATTTT. Its protein is CASSVNRGGDQPQHF.

Turning to this clonotype: Since a much larger clone is just one base distant, this may be a read error. The chain joins TRBV28 to TRBJ2-5; 7 bases map to TRBD2. Per germline, CDR1 MDHEN and CDR2 SYDVKM. The CDR3 length is 13 residues. DNA of the CDR3: TGTGCCGGCAGTTTATCCGGGGGGTGGGCCCAGTACTTC. Translated: CAGSLSGGWAQYF.

This clonotype was detected a few times. V gene TRBV29-1 combines with J gene TRBJ2-2; 7 bases match TRBD2. Germline loops: CDR1 SQVTM, CDR2 ANQGSEA. Trimming removed 5 bases from V and 6 bases from J; junction bases left unmatched: 6. This CDR3 spans 13 amino acids. This CDR3 is CSVLGGGAGELFF. CDR3 sequence (DNA): TGCAGCGTTCTTGGGGGGGGTGCCGGGGAGCTGTTTTTT.

The CDR3 coding sequence is TGTGCCAGTCACTCTAGCGGGAGGGCCAATGAGCAGTTCTTC. Amino acid sequence: CASHSSGRANEQFF. The J gene is TRBJ2-1, the V gene TRBV12-3 or TRBV12-4; 12 positions match TRBD2. The CDR3 spans 14 residues. The junction had 6 bases not matched to a gene; V was cut back by 9 bases and J by 6 bases.

Ten or more counts support this clonotype. The genes are TRBV7-2 and TRBJ2-7; TRBD1 matches 11 bases. This CDR3 spans 15 amino acids. CDR1 is SGHTA, CDR2 FQGNSA, per germline. The ends lost 5 bases at V and 2 bases at J; junction bases unmatched: 5. The CDR3 region is CASSLKGQGAYEQYF. Here the CDR3 DNA reads TGTGCCAGCAGCCTAAAGGGACAGGGGGCCTACGAGCAGTACTTC.

The V gene is TRBV7-9, the J gene TRBJ1-4; 10 bases are a match to TRBD1. Germline-derived CDR1 and CDR2 are SEHNR and FQNEAQ (reference sequence). The CDR3 covers 15 residues. J lost 8 bases, V lost 4 bases, and 7 bases had no gene match. CDR3 in DNA: TGTGCCAGCAGCTCAATAGGGACAGGGGTCGAAAAACTGTTTTTT. This sequence encodes CASSSIGTGVEKLFF.

The chain carries TRBV28 and TRBJ2-3, with a tentative D call TRBD1 (5 bases). The CDR3 runs to 13 residues. V lost 1 base and J lost 4, with 6 bases in between. CDR1 and CDR2 (germline): MDHEN, SYDVKM. The CDR3 loop is CASSLLGPDTQYF. The CDR3 DNA reads TGTGCCAGCAGTTTATTGGGGCCAGATACGCAGTATTTT.

This chain joins TRBV20-1 and TRBJ1-2, with D perhaps TRBD1 (5 bases). Germline CDR1 and CDR2: DFQATT and SNEGSKA (reference sequence). The CDR3 contains 12 residues. Trimming removed 7 bases at V and 5 bases at J, with 14 bases between. The CDR3: CSGTRALYGYTF. CDR3 nucleotides: TGCAGTGGGACCAGGGCGTTGTATGGCTACACCTTC.

The chain uses TRBV30 and TRBJ2-5, with D tentatively TRBD1 (6 bases). V lost 3 bases and J lost 5, with 19 bases in between. Germline CDR1 is GTSNPN and CDR2 is SVGIG (reference sequence). The CDR3 is 15 amino acids. The chain's CDR3 is CAWRPGAGVGETQYF. In DNA form, the CDR3 reads TGTGCCTGGAGACCCGGCGCAGGGGTTGGGGAGACCCAGTACTTC.

This clonotype was seen at least ten times. The chain has TRBV6-2 or TRBV6-3 and TRBJ2-5; D is unclear. Per the germline V gene, CDR1 is MNHEY and CDR2 is SVGEGT. This CDR3 comprises 17 residues. V lost 5 bases, J lost 4 bases, and 23 bases lay in between. CDR3: CASSERFRRPRGETQYF. The CDR3 nucleotides read TGTGCCAGCAGTGAAAGATTTAGGAGACCGAGAGGAGAGACCCAGTACTTC.

The V gene is TRBV20-1, the J gene TRBJ2-7; the match to TRBD1 covers 11 bases. V shed 3 bases, J shed 6 bases, and the junction held 4 bases outside the gene matches. Per germline, CDR1 DFQATT and CDR2 SNEGSKA (reference sequence). This CDR3 is built from 13 residues. CDR3 DNA: TGCAGTGCTAGGGACAGGGGGCATAGCGAGCAGTACTTC. Translation: CSARDRGHSEQYF.

The V gene is TRBV14, the J gene TRBJ2-5; TRBD1 agrees at 9 bases. The CDR3 has 18 amino acids. J gave up 5 bases and V 0 bases, and 13 bases lay outside the gene matches. CDR1 is SGHDN, CDR2 FVKESK, per germline. For the CDR3, the DNA is TGTGCCAGCAGCCAAGAAAATTACGCGACAGGGGGGGAGGAGACCCAGTACTTC. It is translated as CASSQENYATGGEETQYF.

This clonotype showed up many times. The CDR3 protein is CASSLLEVYTF. The CDR3 DNA reads as TGTGCCAGCAGTTTACTAGAAGTCTACACCTTC. The rearrangement uses TRBV28 and TRBJ1-2; D remains ambiguous. CDR1 is MDHEN and CDR2 is SYDVKM in the germline V gene. Deletions cut 2 bases from V and 10 bases from J, with 8 bases between. This CDR3 contains 11 residues.

This clonotype was recorded at least ten times. This rearrangement joins TRBV20-1 to TRBJ1-2; possibly TRBD1 for D (5 bases). Germline V CDR1 and CDR2: DFQATT, SNEGSKA (reference sequence). V shed 4 bases and J shed 3 bases, with 18 bases lying between them. The CDR3 consists of 15 residues. The CDR3 reads CSAIQIRTLDYGYTF. The CDR3 DNA reads TGCAGTGCTATTCAGATTCGGACATTAGACTATGGCTACACCTTC.

This clonotype was recorded many times. The gene calls are TRBV28 and TRBJ2-5; TRBD1 is a possible D gene (5 bases). CDR1 MDHEN and CDR2 SYDVKM come from the germline V gene. Trimming cost V 3 bases and J 1 base, with 18 bases left between them. The CDR3 sequence is 17 residues long. For the CDR3, the DNA is TGTGCCAGCAGTTTGCGCGGTCCACGCAGGGCCCAAGAGACCCAGTACTTC. This sequence encodes CASSLRGPRRAQETQYF.

This clonotype was observed at least ten times. The chain employs TRBV3-1 and TRBJ1-2; possible D gene TRBD1, 5 bases. Trimming removed 4 bases at V and 4 bases at J, with 16 bases between. The germline gives CDR1 LGHDT, CDR2 YNNKEL (reference sequence). CDR3 length: 15 amino acids. Here the CDR3 reads CASSPTPTALYGYTF. The CDR3 coding sequence is TGTGCCAGCAGCCCGACACCGACAGCTCTCTATGGCTACACCTTC. The complete variable domain, with remaining parts taken from reference TRBV3-1 and TRBJ1-2, reads DTAVSQTPKYLVTQMGNDKSIKCEQNLGHDTMYWYKQDSKKFLKIMFSYNNKELIINETVPNRFSPKSPDKAHLNLHINSLELGDSAVYFCASSPTPTALYGYTFGSGTRLTVV.

This clonotype has ten or more counts. At one end, the junction sequence differs from germline, possibly due to a read error. The chain carries TRBV28 and TRBJ1-2; TRBD1 is a possible D gene (6 bases). This CDR3 is built from 14 residues. Germline lookup yields CDR1 MDHEN and CDR2 SYDVKM. The CDR3 is CASSVTGHNDGYTF. The DNA of the CDR3 is TGTGCCAGCAGTGTGACGGGACATAACGATGGCTACACCTTC.

The rearrangement links TRBV5-4 to TRBJ2-7; D not resolved. Per germline, CDR1 SGHNT and CDR2 YYREEE (reference sequence). The germline V and J ends were trimmed by 4 bases and 5 bases, with 16 bases remaining between them. The CDR3 has 14 amino acids. The CDR3 DNA sequence: TGTGCCAGCAGCCTATCCATCTCTTCGAACGAGCAGTACTTC. This translates into CASSLSISSNEQYF.